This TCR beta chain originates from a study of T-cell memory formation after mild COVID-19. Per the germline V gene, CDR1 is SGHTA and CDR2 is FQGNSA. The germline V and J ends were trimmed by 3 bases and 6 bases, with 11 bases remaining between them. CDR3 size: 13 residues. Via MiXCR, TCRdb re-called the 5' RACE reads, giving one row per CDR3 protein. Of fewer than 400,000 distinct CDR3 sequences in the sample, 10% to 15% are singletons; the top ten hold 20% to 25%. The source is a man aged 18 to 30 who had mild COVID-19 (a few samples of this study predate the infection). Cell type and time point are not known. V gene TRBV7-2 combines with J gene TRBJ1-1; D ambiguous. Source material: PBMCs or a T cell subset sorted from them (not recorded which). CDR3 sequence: CASSFRSAPEAFF. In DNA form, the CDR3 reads TGTGCCAGCAGCTTCAGGTCAGCACCTGAAGCTTTCTTT. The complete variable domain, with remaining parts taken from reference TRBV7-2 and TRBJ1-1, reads GAGVSQSPSNKVTEKGKDVELRCDPISGHTALYWYRQSLGQGLEFLIYFQGNSAPDKSGLPSDRFSAERTGGSVSTLTIQRTQQEDSAVYLCASSFRSAPEAFFGQGTRLTVV.